The 21 T cell receptor beta chains below come from one sample, sequenced in a study of cytomegalovirus exposure and HLA in healthy donors. Assay used: immunoSEQ multiplex PCR; TCRdb lists only in-frame clones, some missing. The sample holds more than 200,000 clones, more than 85% seen once. The sample taken for sequencing was PBMCs. Receptor source: a man in his late teens or twenties in good health and CMV-seropositive.

The chain carries TRBV7-3 and TRBJ2-7; D is perhaps TRBD1 (5 bases). The V and J ends lost 3 bases and 0 bases respectively, with 6 bases between them. The CDR3 length is 13 residues. The germline gives CDR1 SGHTA, CDR2 FQGTGA. In nucleotides, the CDR3 is TGTGCCAGCAGCTTCGACAGCTCCTACGAGCAGTACTTC. Translated, it gives CASSFDSSYEQYF. The whole variable domain, remainder taken from reference TRBV7-3 and TRBJ2-7, is GAGVSQTPSNKVTEKGKYVELRCDPISGHTALYWYRQSLGQGPEFLIYFQGTGAADDSGLPNDRFFAVRPEGSVSTLKIQRTERGDSAVYLCASSFDSSYEQYFGPGTRLTVT.

This clone has only a few counts. The genes are TRBV5-1 and TRBJ2-7; 7 bases fit TRBD1. The CDR3 sequence is 14 residues long. Germline assignment: CDR1 SGHRS and CDR2 YFSETQ. V shed 4 bases and J 5 bases; nucleotides not matched to a gene: 9. The CDR3 spells CASSVTGVLNEQYF. DNA of the CDR3: TGCGCCAGCAGCGTTACAGGGGTCTTGAACGAGCAGTACTTC.

The CDR3 region has the DNA TGTGCCAGCGGCCTAGCGGGGCTAACCGGGGAGCTGTTTTTT. Translated: CASGLAGLTGELFF. This chain joins TRBV28 and TRBJ2-2; 9 bases are a match to TRBD2. CDR1 and CDR2 from the germline V gene are MDHEN and SYDVKM. V lost 8 bases to trimming and J lost 5 bases; unmatched junction nucleotides: 6. The CDR3 consists of 14 residues.

The chain has TRBV7-2 and TRBJ2-1; D gene ambiguous. The CDR3 has 12 amino acids. In germline, CDR1 is SGHTA, CDR2 FQGNSA. V was clipped by 5 bases and J by 9 bases, with 11 bases between them. As DNA, the CDR3 is TGTGCCAGCAGCCCTGGAGTTCCTGAGCAGTTCTTC. It yields the protein CASSPGVPEQFF.

The chain combines TRBV2 with TRBJ2-5, with D hard to call. The germline V gene has CDR1 SNHLY and CDR2 FYNNEI. V lost 4 bases and J lost 4, with 10 bases in between. The CDR3 contains 13 residues. The CDR3 is CASSVSPRETQYF. CDR3 coding DNA: TGTGCCAGCAGTGTTAGTCCTCGAGAGACCCAGTACTTC.

This chain connects TRBV5-1 to TRBJ2-6, with 8 bases lining up with TRBD2. The CDR3 has 17 residues. Germline V gene sequence: CDR1 SGHRS, CDR2 YFSETQ. V shed 4 bases and J 0 bases; nucleotides not matched to a gene: 6. The CDR3 protein is CASSELAGTSGANVLTF. CDR3 nucleotides: TGCGCCAGCAGCGAGTTAGCGGGGACCTCTGGGGCCAACGTCCTGACTTTC.

This chain connects TRBV28 to TRBJ2-5; a possible D gene is TRBD2 (5 bases). V lost 5 bases to trimming and J lost 1 base, with 14 bases between them. The CDR3 is 15 amino acids. Germline V gene data show CDR1 as MDHEN and CDR2 as SYDVKM. The CDR3 sequence: CASSPRTGIQETQYF. CDR3 in DNA: TGTGCCAGCAGTCCCCGAACCGGGATCCAAGAGACCCAGTACTTC.

V is TRBV7-9 and J is TRBJ1-1; D is possibly TRBD1 (5 bases). CDR3 length: 14 residues. Germline lookup yields CDR1 SEHNR and CDR2 FQNEAQ (reference sequence). The ends were cut back, 5 bases at V and 12 bases at J, with 22 bases in the middle. CDR3 sequence reads: CASSPLMGQSYTFF. As DNA, the CDR3 is TGTGCCAGCAGCCCCCTCATGGGGCAGTCTTATACTTTCTTT.

The J gene is TRBJ2-5, the V gene TRBV19; D is uncertain. Germline CDR1 is LNHDA and CDR2 is SQIVND (reference sequence). The germline V and J ends were trimmed by 1 base and 5 bases, with 8 bases remaining between them. The CDR3 runs 13 residues. CDR3 bases: TGTGCCAGTAGTATAGGAGTCGCGGAGACCCAGTACTTC. It encodes CASSIGVAETQYF.

The chain is built from TRBV29-1 and TRBJ1-1, with 7 nucleotides matching TRBD1. V lost 6 bases and J lost 1; bases outside the gene matches: 11. Germline values: CDR1 SQVTM, CDR2 ANQGSEA. The length of the CDR3 is 15 residues. The DNA for the CDR3 is TGCAGCGTACGCAAAAGGGGGCTGGAGAACACTGAAGCTTTCTTT. Amino acids: CSVRKRGLENTEAFF.

The J gene is TRBJ1-1, the V gene TRBV2; D possibly corresponds to TRBD1 (5 bases). The germline gives CDR1 SNHLY, CDR2 FYNNEI. The CDR3 loop spans 14 amino acids. Between the trimmed V and J ends, which lost 5 bases and 10 bases, there was a span of 20 bases. CDR3 nucleotides: TGTGCCAGCAGTAAATGGACGAATCGGGACGGAGCTTTCTTT. Translation: CASSKWTNRDGAFF. Full variable domain (rest looked up from reference TRBV2 and TRBJ1-1): EPEVTQTPSHQVTQMGQEVILRCVPISNHLYFYWYRQILGQKVEFLVSFYNNEISEKSEIFDDQFSVERPDGSNFTLKIRSTKLEDSAMYFCASSKWTNRDGAFFGQGTRLTVV.

In this sample, this clone turned up once. J is TRBJ2-3 and V is TRBV28; D remains ambiguous. The CDR3 extends over 13 amino acids. The V gene lost 8 bases and the J gene lost 15 bases, with 24 bases spanning the gap. Germline V gene sequence: CDR1 MDHEN, CDR2 SYDVKM. As DNA, the CDR3 is TGTGCCAGCTCGTCGAGTATCCAATACGCAGTATATTTT. It specifies CASSSSIQYAVYF.

The V and J genes are TRBV7-2 and TRBJ1-2; D might be TRBD1 (5 bases). CDR3 size: 17 residues. Germline values: CDR1 SGHTA, CDR2 FQGNSA. The ends were cut back, 5 bases at V and 6 bases at J, with 25 bases in the middle. The CDR3 protein is CASSPSFRGLWANGYTF. The CDR3 region has the DNA TGTGCCAGCAGCCCCTCCTTCCGGGGCCTGTGGGCCAATGGCTACACCTTC.

The V call is TRBV5-1, the J call TRBJ2-5; 9 bases are a match to TRBD1. CDR3 size: 18 residues. The J segment lost 2 bases and the V segment lost 4 bases, leaving 15 bases of the junction unmatched. Germline-derived CDR1 and CDR2 are SGHRS and YFSETQ. The CDR3 loop reads CASSQLNWGTGSQETQYF. As DNA, the CDR3 is TGCGCCAGCAGCCAATTAAATTGGGGGACAGGGAGTCAAGAGACCCAGTACTTC.

The chain carries TRBV2 and TRBJ2-1; D not certain. The germline V and J ends were trimmed by 5 bases and 7 bases, with 21 bases remaining between them. Germline CDR1 reads SNHLY; CDR2 reads FYNNEI. This CDR3 has 16 amino acids. CDR3 DNA sequence: TGTGCCAGCAGTCCCCGTAGGGCGGTAGTTGGGAATGAGCAGTTCTTC. Residues: CASSPRRAVVGNEQFF.

This sequence joins TRBV6-1 and TRBJ2-7, with D perhaps TRBD1 or TRBD2 (5 bases each). The CDR3 is 12 residues long. Trimming left V 6 bases short and J 6 bases short, with 12 bases between. Germline CDR1 reads MNHNS; CDR2 reads SASEGT. The CDR3 DNA sequence: TGTGCCAGCAGACTCAATGGGGGCGAGCAGTACTTC. Translation: CASRLNGGEQYF.

The CDR3 loop reads CASSRGLAGKETQYF. CDR3 coding DNA: TGCGCCAGCAGTAGGGGACTAGCGGGCAAAGAGACCCAGTACTTC. The rearrangement joins TRBV5-1 to TRBJ2-5; TRBD2 agrees at 12 bases. Unmatched junction bases numbered 5, after V lost 5 bases and J lost 3 bases. CDR1 and CDR2 (germline): SGHRS, YFSETQ. The CDR3 covers 15 residues.

The chain has TRBV4-3 and TRBJ1-3; D unresolved. The germline V gene encodes CDR1 LGHNA and CDR2 YSLEER. This CDR3 contains 16 residues. Trimming pared 0 bases from V and 2 bases from J, leaving 11 bases between. CDR3 in amino acids: CASSQDGEGTGNTIYF. The CDR3 DNA reads TGCGCCAGCAGCCAAGATGGGGAGGGAACTGGAAACACCATATATTTT.

This chain uses TRBV27 with TRBJ2-7, with no clear D. The CDR3 is 14 amino acids. V was shortened by 3 bases and J by 0 bases, with 9 bases between the two germline ends. Germline V gene data show CDR1 as MNHEY and CDR2 as SMNVEV (reference sequence). The CDR3 bases are TGTGCCAGCAGTTTTGTCCCCGACTCCTACGAGCAGTACTTC. It specifies CASSFVPDSYEQYF.

This chain joins TRBV19 and TRBJ1-2, with 8 bases that match TRBD1. V shed 7 bases, J shed 7 bases, and the junction held 14 bases outside the gene matches. The CDR3 extends over 15 amino acids. Germline V gene data show CDR1 as LNHDA and CDR2 as SQIVND (reference sequence). CDR3 amino acids: CASTTSPRDRPGYTF. In DNA, the CDR3 is TGTGCCAGTACCACGTCCCCAAGGGACAGGCCTGGCTACACCTTC.

The chain combines TRBV4-3 with TRBJ1-2, with D unclear. Trimming shortened V by 1 base and J by 8 bases, and 17 bases separated the two germline ends. Germline CDR1 LGHNA, CDR2 YSLEER. The CDR3 extends over 15 amino acids. CDR3 in amino acids: CASSQGVRTPGGYTF. As DNA, the CDR3 is TGCGCCAGCAGCCAAGGAGTCAGGACCCCCGGCGGCTACACCTTC.